These 10 T cell receptor beta chains share one sample of origin, sequenced in a study of human T cells and chemical hapten exposure. Time point defined: pre-sensitization, week 0. Noted treatment: therapeutic diphenylcyclopropenone sensitization with weekly scalp DPC. TCRdb called the RACE reads again in MiXCR, with one record for every CDR3 protein. The top ten hold about 2.1% of the sample, which has around 260,000 distinct CDR3 sequences, approximately 8.4% seen once. The sequencing here drew on whole blood, taken in connection with sensitization to the hapten diphenylcyclopropenone (DPC). These receptors were collected from a woman between 35 and 50 years old with alopecia areata. Some clones in this sample may be carry-over from other donors' samples.

This clonotype was counted ten times or more. This chain links TRBV7-6 with TRBJ2-1; 7 bases fit TRBD2. The junction had 11 bases not matched to a gene; V was cut back by 1 base and J by 5 bases. The CDR3 has 17 residues. Per the germline V gene, CDR1 is SGHVS and CDR2 is FNYEAQ. The DNA for the CDR3 is TGTGCCAGCAGCTTAGGCCTGAGCGGGGCCTGGAACAATGAGCAGTTCTTC. Translating gives CASSLGLSGAWNNEQFF.

This rearrangement joins TRBV29-1 to TRBJ2-7, with 7 bases identical to TRBD1. The ends lost 6 bases at V and 3 bases at J; junction bases unmatched: 8. Germline V gene lookup returns CDR1 SQVTM and CDR2 ANQGSEA. CDR3 length: 13 amino acids. CDR3 bases: TGCAGCGTCAAGCGGACAGGAGTCTACGAGCAGTACTTC. This sequence encodes CSVKRTGVYEQYF.

The table lists this clonotype with a few counts. The chain is built from TRBV20-1 and TRBJ2-7; TRBD1 matches at 7 bases. In germline, CDR1 is DFQATT, CDR2 SNEGSKA (reference sequence). CDR3 length: 13 residues. V shed 1 base and J 2 bases; nucleotides not matched to a gene: 2. CDR3 residues: CSARGDRAYEQYF. The CDR3 DNA is TGCAGTGCTAGAGGGGACAGAGCCTACGAGCAGTACTTC.

A few counts support this clonotype. This chain uses TRBV6-5 with TRBJ1-5, with a possible D match to TRBD1 (6 bases). The germline CDR1 and CDR2 sequences are MNHEY and SVGAGI. This CDR3 spans 17 amino acids. Between the trimmed V and J ends, which lost 0 bases and 4 bases, there was a span of 16 bases. The CDR3 bases are TGTGCCAGCAGTTACTCCAGCGGCAGGGGAAGAAATCAGCCCCAGCATTTT. Translation: CASSYSSGRGRNQPQHF.

The genes are TRBV5-6 and TRBJ2-2, with 8 bases matching TRBD1. The V and J ends lost 3 bases and 1 base, in that order; junction bases with no gene match: 8. CDR3 length: 17 amino acids. CDR1 is SGHDT and CDR2 is YYEEEE in the germline V gene. CDR3 residues: CASSWRRTGRNTGELFF. CDR3 coding DNA: TGTGCCAGCAGCTGGAGAAGGACAGGGAGGAACACCGGGGAGCTGTTTTTT.

The chain recombines TRBV30 with TRBJ1-3, with D perhaps TRBD1 (5 bases). This CDR3 is built from 14 residues. Germline V CDR1 and CDR2: GTSNPN, SVGIG (reference sequence). Trimming removed 4 bases at V and 4 bases at J, with 14 bases between. This chain's CDR3 is CAWNYGGSGNTIYF. The CDR3 bases are TGTGCCTGGAACTACGGGGGGTCCGGAAACACCATATATTTT.

This chain links TRBV20-1 with TRBJ1-4, with a weak D call TRBD1 (6 bases). The V end was cut by 5 bases, the J end by 6 bases, with 16 bases between. The CDR3 spans 14 residues. Germline-derived CDR1 and CDR2 are DFQATT and SNEGSKA (reference sequence). The CDR3 here is CSASRGGGHEKLFF. The CDR3 nucleotides are TGCAGTGCTTCAAGGGGCGGGGGCCATGAAAAACTGTTTTTT.

This clonotype turned up a few times. The CDR3 spells CASSIAGNREKLFF. CDR3 DNA: TGTGCCAGCAGCATCGCCGGGAATCGGGAAAAACTGTTTTTT. The chain is built from TRBV5-6 and TRBJ1-4; no definite D call. Trimming stripped 4 bases from V and 8 bases from J, with 15 bases between. Germline-derived CDR1 and CDR2 are SGHDT and YYEEEE. This CDR3 comprises 14 residues.

This clonotype was picked up many times. The chain links TRBV27 to TRBJ1-5; 7 bases match TRBD1. This CDR3 is 15 amino acids long. Germline loops: CDR1 MNHEY, CDR2 SMNVEV (reference sequence). After removal of 5 bases from V and 7 bases from J, the junction contained 11 bases not matched to a gene. CDR3 DNA: TGTGCCAGCAGTCCAGCTGGGCAGGGGGGCCAGCCCCAGCATTTT. It specifies CASSPAGQGGQPQHF.

This clonotype has a handful of counts. The chain uses TRBV6-2 or TRBV6-3 and TRBJ2-1; D perhaps matches TRBD1 (6 bases). The CDR3 sequence is 15 residues long. V was pared by 5 bases and J by 3 bases, with 14 bases between. CDR1 is MNHEY, CDR2 SVGEGT, per germline. The CDR3 is CASSHGQLYYNEQFF. In DNA form, the CDR3 reads TGTGCCAGCAGTCACGGACAGCTTTACTACAATGAGCAGTTCTTC.